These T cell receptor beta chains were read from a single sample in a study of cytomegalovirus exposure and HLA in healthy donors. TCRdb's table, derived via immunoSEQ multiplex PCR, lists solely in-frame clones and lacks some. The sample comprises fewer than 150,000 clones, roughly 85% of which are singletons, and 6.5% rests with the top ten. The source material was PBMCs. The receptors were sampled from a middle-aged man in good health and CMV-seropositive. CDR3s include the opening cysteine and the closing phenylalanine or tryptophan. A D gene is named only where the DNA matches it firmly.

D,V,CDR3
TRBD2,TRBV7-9,CASGQREFNTGELFF
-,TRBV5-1,CASSLAGLVGTEAFF
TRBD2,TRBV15,CATAGRERGYNEQFF
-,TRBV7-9,CASSYSYQETQYF
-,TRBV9,CASSVAGGGGNTIYF
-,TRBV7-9,CASSLVRGRMNTEAFF
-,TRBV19,CASRLQEYTDTQYF
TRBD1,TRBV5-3,CARSRTGGTCNQPQHF
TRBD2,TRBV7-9,CASSGVAGGRYEQYF
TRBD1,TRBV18,CASSPSGTGGGQPQHF
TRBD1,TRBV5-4,CASSPDRNYGYTF